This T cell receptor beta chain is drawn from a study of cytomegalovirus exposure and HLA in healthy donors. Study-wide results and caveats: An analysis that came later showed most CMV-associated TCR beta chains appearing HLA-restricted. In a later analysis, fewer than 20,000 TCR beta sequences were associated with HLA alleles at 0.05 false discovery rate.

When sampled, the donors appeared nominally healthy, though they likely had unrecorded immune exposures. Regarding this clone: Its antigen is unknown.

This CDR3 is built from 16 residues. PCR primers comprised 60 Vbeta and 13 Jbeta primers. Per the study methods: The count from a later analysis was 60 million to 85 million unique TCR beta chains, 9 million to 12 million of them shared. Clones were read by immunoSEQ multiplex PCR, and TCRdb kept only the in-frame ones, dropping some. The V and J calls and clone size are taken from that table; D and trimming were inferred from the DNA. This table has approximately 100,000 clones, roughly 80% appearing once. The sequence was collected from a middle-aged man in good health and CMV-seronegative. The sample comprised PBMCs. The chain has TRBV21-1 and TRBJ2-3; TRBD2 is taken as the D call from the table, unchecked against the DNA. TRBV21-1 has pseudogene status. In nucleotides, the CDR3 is TGTGCCAGCAGCAAACGGGCTAGCGGGGACGCAGATACGCAGTATTTT. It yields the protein CASSKRASGDADTQYF.